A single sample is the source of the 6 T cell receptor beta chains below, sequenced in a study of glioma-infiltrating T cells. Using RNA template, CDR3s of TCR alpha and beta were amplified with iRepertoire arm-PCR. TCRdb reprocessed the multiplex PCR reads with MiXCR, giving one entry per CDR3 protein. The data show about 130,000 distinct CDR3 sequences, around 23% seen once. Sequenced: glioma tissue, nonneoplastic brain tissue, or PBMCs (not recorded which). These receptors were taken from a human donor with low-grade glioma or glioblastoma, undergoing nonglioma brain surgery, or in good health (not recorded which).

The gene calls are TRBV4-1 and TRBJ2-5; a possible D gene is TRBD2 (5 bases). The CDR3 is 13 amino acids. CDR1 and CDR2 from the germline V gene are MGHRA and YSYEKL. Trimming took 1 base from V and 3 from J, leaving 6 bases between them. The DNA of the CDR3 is TGCGCCAGCAGCCAAGGGGGAGAAGAGACCCAGTACTTC. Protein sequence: CASSQGGEETQYF.

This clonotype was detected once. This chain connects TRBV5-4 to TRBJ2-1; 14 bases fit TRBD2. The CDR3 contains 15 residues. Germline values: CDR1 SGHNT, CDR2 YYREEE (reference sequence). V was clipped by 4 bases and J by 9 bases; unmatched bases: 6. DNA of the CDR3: TGTGCCAGCAGCCGACTAGCGGGGGGGTCGGTTGAGCAGTTCTTC. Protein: CASSRLAGGSVEQFF.

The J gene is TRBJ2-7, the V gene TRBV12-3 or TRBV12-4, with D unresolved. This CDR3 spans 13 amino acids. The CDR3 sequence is CVSSLSPFIGQYV. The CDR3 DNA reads TGTGTCAGCAGTTTAAGCCCTTTTATCGGGCAGTACGTC.

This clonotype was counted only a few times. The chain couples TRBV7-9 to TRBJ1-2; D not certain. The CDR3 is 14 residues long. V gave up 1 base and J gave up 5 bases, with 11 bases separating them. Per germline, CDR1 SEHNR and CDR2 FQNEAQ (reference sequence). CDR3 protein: CASSLGTAGYGYTF. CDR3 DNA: TGTGCCAGCAGCTTAGGAACGGCCGGGTATGGCTACACCTTC.

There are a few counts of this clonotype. The CDR3 here is CASSQTDEAFF. The CDR3 bases are TGTGCCAGCAGTCAGACTGATGAAGCTTTCTTT. The V gene is TRBV3-1, the J gene TRBJ1-1; D remains unclear. Germline-derived CDR1 and CDR2 are LGHDT and YNNKEL (reference sequence). CDR3 length: 11 amino acids. V was shortened by 6 bases and J by 7 bases, with 9 bases between the two germline ends. The full variable domain, rest sourced from reference TRBV3-1 and TRBJ1-1, is DTAVSQTPKYLVTQMGNDKSIKCEQNLGHDTMYWYKQDSKKFLKIMFSYNNKELIINETVPNRFSPKSPDKAHLNLHINSLELGDSAVYFCASSQTDEAFFGQGTRLTVV.

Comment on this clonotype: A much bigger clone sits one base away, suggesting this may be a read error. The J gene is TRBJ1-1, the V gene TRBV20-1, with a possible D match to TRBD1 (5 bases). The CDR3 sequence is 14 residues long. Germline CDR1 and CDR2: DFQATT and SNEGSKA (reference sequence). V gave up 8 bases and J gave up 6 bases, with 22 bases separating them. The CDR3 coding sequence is TGCAGTTCTAATAGACCAGGGTTCGCGGCTGAAGCTTTCTTT. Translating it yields CSSNRPGFAAEAFF.